This TCR beta chain was sequenced for a study of neoadjuvant anti-PD-1 for oral cavity cancer. Background on the study: Patients mostly received three to four biweekly nivolumab doses at 3 mg/kg before surgery.

From germline, CDR1 is LNHNV and CDR2 YYDKDF (reference sequence). V was clipped by 3 bases and J by 6 bases, with 21 bases between them. This CDR3 spans 16 amino acids. Blood libraries mostly used roughly 520 ng genomic DNA, six replicates each. Only in-frame clones appear in the TCRdb table, and some are missing; sequencing was by immunoSEQ multiplex PCR. The sample lists about 14,000 clones, 65% to 80% seen once, with approximately 3.4% in the top ten. Time point meaning: after neoadjuvant nivolumab, at surgical resection. Stage II-IVA oral cavity squamous cell carcinoma was new and untreated by systemic or radiation therapy.

This receptor was identified in a person between 35 and 79 years old with oral cavity squamous cell carcinoma. Material: PBMCs, obtained after nivolumab (anti-PD-1) treatment. The chain has TRBV15 and TRBJ2-7, with D possibly TRBD2 on 5 matching bases. The CDR3, as DNA: TGTGCCACCAGCAGTGGGGTCGGCGGGCTACGGGGCGAGCAGTACTTC. Translation: CATSSGVGGLRGEQYF.